This record looks at one T cell receptor (beta chain) sequence and its context. Its antigen is unknown. The data were obtained in a study of tumor-infiltrating lymphocytes in primary liver carcinoma. Study-wide points: Less overlap was seen in tumor-adjacent and tumor-blood pairs than in tumor region pairs. Compared with blood, tumor repertoires held significantly more in their top 250 clones. The study found only about 7.5-24% of top clones in all five tumor regions.

Starting from approximately 500 ng of total RNA, TCR beta cDNA was produced with a primer in the constant region. Libraries for TCR beta were built through three nested multiplex PCR rounds, which together made up a slightly modified ARM-PCR procedure. TRBV1-TRBV30 forward primers paired with a C-beta reverse primer were used in the first two PCR rounds, which ran 9 to 10 cycles each. Using its own MiXCR run on the multiplex PCR reads, TCRdb lists one record per CDR3 protein. The data hold tens of thousands of distinct CDR3 sequences, with about two thirds observed a single time. Co-extraction yielded RNA and DNA from around 20-30 mg of unsorted bulk tissue. The CDR3 contains 17 residues. Germline CDR1 and CDR2: MGHRA and YSYEKL. V was trimmed by 6 bases and J by 4 bases, leaving 24 bases between them.

Sample: liver tumor tissue from sampling region 2. Subset of the sample: tumor region T2, inferior pole. The gene calls are TRBV4-1 and TRBJ2-5, with D perhaps matching TRBD2 (6 bases). This clonotype was obtained from a middle-aged man with primary liver carcinoma and hepatitis B virus infection. The CDR3 sequence: CASSSQGLAGLSETQYF. The CDR3 DNA is TGCGCCAGCAGTAGCCAAGGACTGGCGGGACTCTCAGAGACCCAGTACTTC.